These T cell receptor beta chains were read from a single sample in a study of radiotherapy plus CTLA-4 blockade in lung cancer. Data came from immunoSEQ multiplex PCR; TCRdb stores just in-frame clones and leaves some out. This table has about 72,000 clones, around 82% appearing once. The sequenced sample was peripheral blood, obtained from a patient treated with radiotherapy plus ipilimumab. The receptors were sampled from a human donor with non-small cell lung cancer who had a complete response to radiotherapy plus ipilimumab. The conserved cysteine and the conserved F or W are not part of the CDR3 here. Fields, in order: V gene, J gene, CDR3 protein.

TRBV11-2	TRBJ2-7	ASSLASGGSYEQY
TRBV5-1	TRBJ2-1	ASSWSSRAVEQF
TRBV9	TRBJ2-6	ASSVTPQGSRANVLT
TRBV9	TRBJ1-2	ASSVTGQGGTGAYGYT
TRBV14	TRBJ1-2	ASSGRDRNYGYT
TRBV7-9	TRBJ1-2	ASSLTTQGLGGYT
TRBV6-5	TRBJ1-1	ASSSRNAEGF
TRBV7-2	TRBJ2-4	ASSRYRGDGNIQY
TRBV6-1	TRBJ2-5	ASSPQTGGGGTQY
TRBV6-1	TRBJ2-3	ASSEHTDTQY
TRBV21-1	TRBJ1-6	ASDPGRGRSSYNSPLH
TRBV27	TRBJ2-1	ASSLETSGYNEQF
TRBV18	TRBJ2-3	ASSQQRTSTDTQY
TRBV18	TRBJ2-7	ASSPPGQLVLTYEQY
TRBV14	TRBJ1-5	ASSQHDRSNQPQH
TRBV6-6	TRBJ1-5	ASSYLGHLDQPQH
TRBV9	TRBJ2-3	ASSVGLAVADTQY
TRBV30	TRBJ1-3	AWSEEGRSFSGNTIY
TRBV11-3	TRBJ2-6	ASSLQTSGANVLT
TRBV30	TRBJ2-7	AWIRAGGSEQY
TRBV2	TRBJ1-1	ASSEALGGVRTGAF
TRBV6-1	TRBJ1-5	ASSNDRGWNQPQH
TRBV29-1	TRBJ1-1	SVGRALTFEAF
TRBV6-5	TRBJ2-1	ASSYGGGRAYNEQF
TRBV19	-	ASSTHDRVYEQY
TRBV5-4	TRBJ1-3	ASSLRGQSSGNTIY
TRBV30	TRBJ2-2	ASTGGSTGELF
TRBV14	TRBJ1-6	ASSQARGVRDSPLH
TRBV4-3	TRBJ2-1	ASSPGQGAYEQF
TRBV9	TRBJ1-5	ASSQTGEEEQPQH
TRBV18	TRBJ1-5	ASSPRGSNQPQH
TRBV7-2	TRBJ2-3	ASSLMGTSSTDTQY
TRBV28	TRBJ1-2	ASNRGVVYGYT
TRBV7-9	TRBJ1-3	ASSPGQNGNTIY
TRBV27	TRBJ1-1	ASSLIGGYTEAF
TRBV6-1	TRBJ1-1	ASLTNTEAF
TRBV10-1	TRBJ2-1	ASSGPERGGQF
TRBV2	TRBJ2-3	ASRVGGGTDTQY
TRBV9	TRBJ2-2	ASSVGHTGELF
TRBV9	TRBJ1-2	ASSVMGTFTSGYT